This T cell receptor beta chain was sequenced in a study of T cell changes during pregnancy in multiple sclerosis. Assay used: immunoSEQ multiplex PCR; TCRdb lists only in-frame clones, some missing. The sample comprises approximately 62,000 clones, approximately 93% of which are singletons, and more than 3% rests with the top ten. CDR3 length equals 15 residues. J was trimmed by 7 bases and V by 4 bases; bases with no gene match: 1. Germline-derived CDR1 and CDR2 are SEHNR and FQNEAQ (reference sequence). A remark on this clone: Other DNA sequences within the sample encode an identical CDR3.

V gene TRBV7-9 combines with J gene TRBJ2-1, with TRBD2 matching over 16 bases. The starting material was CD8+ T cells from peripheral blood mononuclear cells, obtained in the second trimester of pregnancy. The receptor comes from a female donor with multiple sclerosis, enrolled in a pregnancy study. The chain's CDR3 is CASSSGLAGGNEQFF. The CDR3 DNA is TGTGCCAGCAGCTCGGGACTAGCGGGGGGGAATGAGCAGTTCTTC.